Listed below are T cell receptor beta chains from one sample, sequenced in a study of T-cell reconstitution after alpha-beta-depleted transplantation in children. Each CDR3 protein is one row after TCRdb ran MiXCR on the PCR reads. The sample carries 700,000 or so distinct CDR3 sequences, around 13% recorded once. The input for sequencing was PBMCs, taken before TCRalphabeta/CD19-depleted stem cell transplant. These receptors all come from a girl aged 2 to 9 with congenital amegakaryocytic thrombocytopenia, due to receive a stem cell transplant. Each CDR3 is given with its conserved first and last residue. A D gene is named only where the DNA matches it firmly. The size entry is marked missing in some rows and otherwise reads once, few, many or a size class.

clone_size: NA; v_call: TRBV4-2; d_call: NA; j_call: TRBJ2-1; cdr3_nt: TGTGCCAGCAGCCAAGATCCGGGGGCCTACAATGAGCAGTTCTTC; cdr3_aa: CASSQDPGAYNEQFF
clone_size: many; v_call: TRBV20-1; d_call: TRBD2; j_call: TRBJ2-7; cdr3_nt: TGCAGTGCTGGGGTTACTAGCGGGTCCTACGAGCAGTACTTC; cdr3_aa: CSAGVTSGSYEQYF
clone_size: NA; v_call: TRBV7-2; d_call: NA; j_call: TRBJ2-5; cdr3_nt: TGTGCCAGCAGCCCCTCCTTGCGTGAGACCCAGTACTTC; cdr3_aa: CASSPSLRETQYF
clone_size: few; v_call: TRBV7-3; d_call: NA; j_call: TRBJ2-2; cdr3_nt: TGTGCCAGCAGTGAGATGGGGACCGGGGAGCTGTTTTTT; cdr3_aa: CASSEMGTGELFF
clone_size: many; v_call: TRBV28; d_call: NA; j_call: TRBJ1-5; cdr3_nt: TGTGCCAGCAGTTCTAGTCAGCCCCAGCATTTT; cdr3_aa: CASSSSQPQHF
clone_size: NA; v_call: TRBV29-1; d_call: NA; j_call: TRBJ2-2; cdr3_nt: TGCAGCGTTGACGGACCCGGGGAGCTGTTTTTT; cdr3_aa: CSVDGPGELFF
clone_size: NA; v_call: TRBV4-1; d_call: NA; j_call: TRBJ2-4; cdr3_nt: TGCGCCAGCAGCCACCCAGCCCAGGGGTTATTGAGCATTCAGTACTTC; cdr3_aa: CASSHPAQGLLSIQYF
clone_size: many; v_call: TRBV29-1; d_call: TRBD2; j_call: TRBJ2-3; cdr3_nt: TGCAGTGTTGGGACTAGCGGGAGGACAGATACGCAGTATTTT; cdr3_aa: CSVGTSGRTDTQYF
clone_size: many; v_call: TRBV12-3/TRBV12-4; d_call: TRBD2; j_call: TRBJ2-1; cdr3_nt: TGTGCCAGCAGTTTAGCTTCTAGCGGGTTATACAATGAGCAGTTCTTC; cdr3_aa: CASSLASSGLYNEQFF
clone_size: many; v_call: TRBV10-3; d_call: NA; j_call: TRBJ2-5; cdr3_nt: TGTGCCATCAGTGAGCAAATCCAGGTCAGCCAAGAGACCCAGTACTTC; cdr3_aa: CAISEQIQVSQETQYF
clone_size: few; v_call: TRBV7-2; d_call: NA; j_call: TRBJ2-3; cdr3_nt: TGTGCCAGCAGCCCTTCCCGGGACACGGGCACAGATACGCAGTATTTT; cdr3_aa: CASSPSRDTGTDTQYF
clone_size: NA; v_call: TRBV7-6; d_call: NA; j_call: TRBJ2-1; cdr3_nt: TGTGCCAGCGGGGGGGCTAGCGGTAGCTCCTACAATGAGCAGTTCTTC; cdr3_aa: CASGGASGSSYNEQFF
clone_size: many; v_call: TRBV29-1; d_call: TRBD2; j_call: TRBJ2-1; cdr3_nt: TGCAGCGTTGAAAAAACTAGCGGGGCCCGCTCCTACAATGAGCAGTTCTTC; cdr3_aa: CSVEKTSGARSYNEQFF
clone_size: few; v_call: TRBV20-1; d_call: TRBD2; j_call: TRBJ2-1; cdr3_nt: TGCAGTGCTAGAGGACTAGCGGGAGGGCCTTTCGAGCAGTTCTTC; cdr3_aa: CSARGLAGGPFEQFF
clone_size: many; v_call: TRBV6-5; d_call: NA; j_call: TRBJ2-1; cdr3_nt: TGTGCCAGCAGCCGTGGTGGTGAGCAGTTCTTC; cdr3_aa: CASSRGGEQFF
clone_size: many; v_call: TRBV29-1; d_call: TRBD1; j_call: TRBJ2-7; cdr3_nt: TGCAGCGTTGCCGGACAGGGCTACGAGCAGTACTTC; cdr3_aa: CSVAGQGYEQYF
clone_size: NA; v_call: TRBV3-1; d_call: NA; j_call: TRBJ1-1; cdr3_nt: TGTGCCAGCGTCCCACGGGGAGGGATGAACACTGAAGCTTTCTTT; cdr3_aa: CASVPRGGMNTEAFF
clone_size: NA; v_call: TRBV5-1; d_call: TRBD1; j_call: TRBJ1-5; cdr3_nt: TGCGCCAGCAGCGCACAGGGGGGGGATCAGCCCCAGCATTTT; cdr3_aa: CASSAQGGDQPQHF
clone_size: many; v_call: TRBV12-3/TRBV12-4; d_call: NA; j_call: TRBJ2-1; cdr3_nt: TGTGCCAGCAGTTTTGGAGCCGGCTACCCCAAAAGGAATGAGCAGTTCTTC; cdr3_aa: CASSFGAGYPKRNEQFF
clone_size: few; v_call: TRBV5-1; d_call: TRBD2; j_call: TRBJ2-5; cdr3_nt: TGCGCCAGCAGCTTGATGATCGCGGGAGGCCAAGAGACCCAGTACTTC; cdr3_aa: CASSLMIAGGQETQYF
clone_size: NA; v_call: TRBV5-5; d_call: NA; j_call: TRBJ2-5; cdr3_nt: TGTGCCAGCTGGATTTTGGCGGGCCTACAAGAGACCCAGTACTTC; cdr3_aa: CASWILAGLQETQYF
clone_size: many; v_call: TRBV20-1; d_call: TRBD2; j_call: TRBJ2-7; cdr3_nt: TGCAGTGCTAGAGGAGGATTCCGGGACTACCCCTACGAGCAGTACTTC; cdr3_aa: CSARGGFRDYPYEQYF
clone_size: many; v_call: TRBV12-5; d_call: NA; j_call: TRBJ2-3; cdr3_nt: TGTGCTAGTGGTTTGGTGCTAGGTGGCAGCACAGATACGCAGTATTTT; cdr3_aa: CASGLVLGGSTDTQYF
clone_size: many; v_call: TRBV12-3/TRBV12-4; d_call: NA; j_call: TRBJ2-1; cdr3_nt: TGTGCCAGCAGTCCAATGGACGGGGTAAACTACAATGAGCAGTTCTTC; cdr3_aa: CASSPMDGVNYNEQFF
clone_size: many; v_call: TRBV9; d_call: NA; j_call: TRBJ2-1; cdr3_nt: TGTGCCAGCAGCGGAGAGGGTGAGCAGTTCTTC; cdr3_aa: CASSGEGEQFF
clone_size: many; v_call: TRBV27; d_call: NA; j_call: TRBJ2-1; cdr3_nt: TGTGCCAGCACCCCCCAGGGGCTGGGGGATGAGCAGTTCTTC; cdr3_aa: CASTPQGLGDEQFF
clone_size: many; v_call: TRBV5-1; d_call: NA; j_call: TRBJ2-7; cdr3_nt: TGCGCCAGCAGCACGGACGGGACGACCGAGCAGTACTTC; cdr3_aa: CASSTDGTTEQYF
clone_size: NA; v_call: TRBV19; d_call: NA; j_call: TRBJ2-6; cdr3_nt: TGTGCCAGTAGAGTAGCAGGGGAAGCCAACGTCCTGACTTTC; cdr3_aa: CASRVAGEANVLTF
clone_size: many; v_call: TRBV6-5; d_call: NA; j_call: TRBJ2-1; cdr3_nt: TGTGCCAGCAGTTTGGGACTGAGCTACAATGAGCAGTTCTTC; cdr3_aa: CASSLGLSYNEQFF
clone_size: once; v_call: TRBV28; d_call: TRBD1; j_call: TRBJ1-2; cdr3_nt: TGTGCCAGCAGTTTATGGACAGGGTTTTACTATGGCTACACCTTC; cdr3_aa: CASSLWTGFYYGYTF
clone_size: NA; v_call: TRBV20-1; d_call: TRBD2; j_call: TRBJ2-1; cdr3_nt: TGCAGTGCTAGAGATCCCTTAGGACTAGCGGGAGGGCAGAGCTCCTACAATGAGCAGTTCTTC; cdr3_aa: CSARDPLGLAGGQSSYNEQFF
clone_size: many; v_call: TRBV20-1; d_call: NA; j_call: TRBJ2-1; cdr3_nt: TGCAGTGCCCAAGCGGTCCGTTCCTACAATGAGCAGTTCTTC; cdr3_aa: CSAQAVRSYNEQFF
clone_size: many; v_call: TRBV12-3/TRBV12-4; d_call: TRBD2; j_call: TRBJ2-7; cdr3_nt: TGTGCCAGCAGGATAGCGGGAGGTCCTTACGAGCAGTACTTC; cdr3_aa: CASRIAGGPYEQYF
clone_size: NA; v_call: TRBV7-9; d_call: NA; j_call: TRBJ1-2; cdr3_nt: TGTGCCAGCAGCTTAGGGGGGGCGTACTATGGCTACACCTTC; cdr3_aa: CASSLGGAYYGYTF
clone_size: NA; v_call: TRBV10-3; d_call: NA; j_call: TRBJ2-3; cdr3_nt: TGTGCCATCAAAAACAGGGAGTCTAGCACAGATACGCAGTATTTT; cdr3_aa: CAIKNRESSTDTQYF
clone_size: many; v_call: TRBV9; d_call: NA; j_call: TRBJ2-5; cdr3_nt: TGTGCCAGCAGCGTAGAATCAAGGGGTTCAGGACAGACCCAGTACTTC; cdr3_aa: CASSVESRGSGQTQYF
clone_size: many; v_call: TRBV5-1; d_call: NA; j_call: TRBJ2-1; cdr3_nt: TGCGCCAGCAGCTTGGATAATCAGCTTGAGCAGTTCTTC; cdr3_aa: CASSLDNQLEQFF
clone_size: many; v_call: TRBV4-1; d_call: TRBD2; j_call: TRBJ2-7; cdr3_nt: TGCGCCAGCAGCCATCCGCCTACCGGGACTAGCGACTCCTACGAGCAGTACTTC; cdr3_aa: CASSHPPTGTSDSYEQYF
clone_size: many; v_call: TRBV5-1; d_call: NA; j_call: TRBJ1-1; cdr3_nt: TGCGCCAGCAGTGAGCTGGGACACCGGAACACTGAAGCTTTCTTT; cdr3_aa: CASSELGHRNTEAFF
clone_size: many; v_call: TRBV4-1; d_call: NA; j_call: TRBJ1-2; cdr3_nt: TGCGCCAGCAGCCAAGTTAACACCTTCTATGGCTACACCTTC; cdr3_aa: CASSQVNTFYGYTF
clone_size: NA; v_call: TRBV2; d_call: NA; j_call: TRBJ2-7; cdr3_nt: TGTGCCAGCAGTAGGGAAAGCGCCTTGGGACCCTACGAGCAGTACTTC; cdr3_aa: CASSRESALGPYEQYF
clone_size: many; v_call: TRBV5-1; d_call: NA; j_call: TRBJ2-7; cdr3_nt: TGCGCCAGCAGCTTGGCCTTGTTATCCGAGCAGTACTTC; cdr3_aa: CASSLALLSEQYF
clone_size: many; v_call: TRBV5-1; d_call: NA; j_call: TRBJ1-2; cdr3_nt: TGCGCCAGCACCAAGTCGGGGAACTATGGCTACACCTTC; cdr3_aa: CASTKSGNYGYTF
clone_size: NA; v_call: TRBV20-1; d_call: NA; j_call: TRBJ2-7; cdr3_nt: TGCAGTGCGGAGAGCTACTACGAGCAGTACTTC; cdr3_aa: CSAESYYEQYF
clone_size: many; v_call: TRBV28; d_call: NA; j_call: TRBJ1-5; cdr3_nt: TGTGCCATCACCTTCGGTAGGGGAGGCCAGCCCCAGCATTTT; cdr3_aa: CAITFGRGGQPQHF
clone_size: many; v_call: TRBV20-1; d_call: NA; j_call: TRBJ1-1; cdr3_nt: TGCAGTGCTAGAGATCCCGGGGTCCTGAACACTGAAGCTTTCTTT; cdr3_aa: CSARDPGVLNTEAFF
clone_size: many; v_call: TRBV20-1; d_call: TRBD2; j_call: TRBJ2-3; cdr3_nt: TGCAGTGCTCGACTAGCGGAAACTACAGATACGCAGTATTTT; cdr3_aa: CSARLAETTDTQYF
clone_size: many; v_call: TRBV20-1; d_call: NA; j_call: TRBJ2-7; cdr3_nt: TGCAGTGCTAGGGCAGTTCGCTACTACGAGCAGTACTTC; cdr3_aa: CSARAVRYYEQYF
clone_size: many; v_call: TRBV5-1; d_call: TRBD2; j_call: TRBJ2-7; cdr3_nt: TGCGCCAGCAGCTGGGGTTCTAGCGGAGTTACCTACGAGCAGTACTTC; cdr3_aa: CASSWGSSGVTYEQYF
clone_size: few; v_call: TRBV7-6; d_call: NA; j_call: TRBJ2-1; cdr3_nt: TGTGCCAGCAGCTTTCAATCGGCGTACAATGAGCAGTTCTTC; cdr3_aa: CASSFQSAYNEQFF
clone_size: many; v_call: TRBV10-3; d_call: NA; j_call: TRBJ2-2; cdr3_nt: TGTGCCATCAGTGAGGTGACCCCTAGATCAGGGGCCGGGGAGCTGTTTTTT; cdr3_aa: CAISEVTPRSGAGELFF
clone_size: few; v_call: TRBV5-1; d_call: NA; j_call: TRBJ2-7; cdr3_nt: TGCGCCAGCAGCATGCAGGGTGCGAGGAACGAGCAGTACTTC; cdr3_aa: CASSMQGARNEQYF
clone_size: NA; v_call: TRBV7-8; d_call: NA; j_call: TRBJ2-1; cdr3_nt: TGTGCCAGCAGCTACTCTAGCGTAACCTACAATGAGCAGTTCTTC; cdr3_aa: CASSYSSVTYNEQFF